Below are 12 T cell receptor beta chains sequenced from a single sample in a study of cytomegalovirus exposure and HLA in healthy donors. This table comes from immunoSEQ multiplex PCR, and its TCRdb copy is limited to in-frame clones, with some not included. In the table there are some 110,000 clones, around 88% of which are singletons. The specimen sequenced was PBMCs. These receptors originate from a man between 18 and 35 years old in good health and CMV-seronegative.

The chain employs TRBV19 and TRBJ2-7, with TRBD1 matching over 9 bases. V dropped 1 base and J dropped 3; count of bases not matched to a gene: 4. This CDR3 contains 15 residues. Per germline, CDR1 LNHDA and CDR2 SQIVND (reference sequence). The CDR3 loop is CASSIGGQGLYEQYF. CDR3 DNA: TGTGCCAGTAGTATAGGGGGACAGGGCCTCTACGAGCAGTACTTC.

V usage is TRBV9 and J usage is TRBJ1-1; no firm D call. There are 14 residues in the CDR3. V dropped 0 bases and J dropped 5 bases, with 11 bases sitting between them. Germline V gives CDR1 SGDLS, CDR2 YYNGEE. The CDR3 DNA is TGTGCCAGCAGCGTAGCCCCGGAGAGGACTGAAGCTTTCTTT. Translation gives CASSVAPERTEAFF. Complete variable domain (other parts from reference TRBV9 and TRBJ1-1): DSGVTQTPKHLITATGQRVTLRCSPRSGDLSVYWYQQSLDQGLQFLIQYYNGEERAKGNILERFSAQQFPDLHSELNLSSLELGDSALYFCASSVAPERTEAFFGQGTRLTVV.

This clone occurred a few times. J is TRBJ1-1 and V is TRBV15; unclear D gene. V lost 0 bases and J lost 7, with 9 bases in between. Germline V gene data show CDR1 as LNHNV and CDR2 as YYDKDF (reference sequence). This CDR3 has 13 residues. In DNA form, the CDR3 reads TGTGCCACCAGCAGAGATTTGGGCAGTGAAGCTTTCTTT. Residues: CATSRDLGSEAFF.

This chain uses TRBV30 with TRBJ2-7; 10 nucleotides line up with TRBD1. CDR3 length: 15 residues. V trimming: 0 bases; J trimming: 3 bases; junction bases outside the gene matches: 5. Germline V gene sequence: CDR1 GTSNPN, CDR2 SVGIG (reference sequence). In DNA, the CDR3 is TGTGCCTGGAGTGTAGGACAGGGGGTCCTCTACGAGCAGTACTTC. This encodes CAWSVGQGVLYEQYF.

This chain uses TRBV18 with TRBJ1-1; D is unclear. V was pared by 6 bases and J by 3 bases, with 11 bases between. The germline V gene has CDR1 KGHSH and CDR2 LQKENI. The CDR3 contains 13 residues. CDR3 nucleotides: TGTGCCAGCTCCCCCCAGGAAGACACTGAAGCTTTCTTT. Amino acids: CASSPQEDTEAFF.

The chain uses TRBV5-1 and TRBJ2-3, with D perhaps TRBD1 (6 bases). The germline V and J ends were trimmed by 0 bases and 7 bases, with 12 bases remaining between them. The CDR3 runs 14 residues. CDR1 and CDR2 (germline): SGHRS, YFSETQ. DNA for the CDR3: TGCGCCAGCAGCTTGGGGCAGGGGATCAATACGCAGTATTTT. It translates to CASSLGQGINTQYF. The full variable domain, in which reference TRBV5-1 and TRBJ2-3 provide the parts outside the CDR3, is KAGVTQTPRYLIKTRGQQVTLSCSPISGHRSVSWYQQTPGQGLQFLFEYFSETQRNKGNFPGRFSGRQFSNSRSEMNVSTLELGDSALYLCASSLGQGINTQYFGPGTRLTVL.

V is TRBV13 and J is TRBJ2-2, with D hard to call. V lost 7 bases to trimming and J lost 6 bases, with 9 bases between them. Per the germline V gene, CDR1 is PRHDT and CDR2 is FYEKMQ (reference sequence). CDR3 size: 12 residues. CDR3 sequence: CASNPSAGELFF. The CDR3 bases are TGTGCCAGCAACCCCAGCGCCGGGGAGCTGTTTTTT.

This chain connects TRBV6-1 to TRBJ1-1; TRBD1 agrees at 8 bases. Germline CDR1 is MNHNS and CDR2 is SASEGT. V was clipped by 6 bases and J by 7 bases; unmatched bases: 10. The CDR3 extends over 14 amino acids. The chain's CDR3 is CASSPLTGVGEAFF. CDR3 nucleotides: TGTGCCAGCAGCCCTTTGACAGGGGTCGGTGAAGCTTTCTTT.

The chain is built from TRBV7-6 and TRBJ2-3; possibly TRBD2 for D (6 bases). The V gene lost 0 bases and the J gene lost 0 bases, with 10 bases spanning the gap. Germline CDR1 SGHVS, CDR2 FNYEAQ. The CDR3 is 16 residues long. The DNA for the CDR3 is TGTGCCAGCAGCTTAGCGGGCGGGGTTAGCACAGATACGCAGTATTTT. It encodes CASSLAGGVSTDTQYF.

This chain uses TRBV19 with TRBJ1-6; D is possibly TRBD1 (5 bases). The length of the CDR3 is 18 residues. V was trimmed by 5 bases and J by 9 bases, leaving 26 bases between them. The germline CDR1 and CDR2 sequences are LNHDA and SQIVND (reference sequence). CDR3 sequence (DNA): TGTGCCAGTAGTGTTTGGGGGTCTGGGAGGGCACGAAGTTCACCCCTCCACTTT. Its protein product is CASSVWGSGRARSSPLHF.

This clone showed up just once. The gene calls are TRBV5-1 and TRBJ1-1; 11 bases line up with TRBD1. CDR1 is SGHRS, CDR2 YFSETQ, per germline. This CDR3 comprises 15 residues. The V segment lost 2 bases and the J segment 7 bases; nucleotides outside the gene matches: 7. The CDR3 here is CASSFESGQGGEAFF. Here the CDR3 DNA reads TGCGCCAGCAGCTTTGAGTCGGGACAGGGGGGTGAAGCTTTCTTT.

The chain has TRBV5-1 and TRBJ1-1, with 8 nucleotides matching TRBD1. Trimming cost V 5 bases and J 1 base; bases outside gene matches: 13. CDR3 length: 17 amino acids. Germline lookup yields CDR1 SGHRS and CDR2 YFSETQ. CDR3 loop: CASSLSGQALWNTEAFF. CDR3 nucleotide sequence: TGCGCCAGCAGTCTCTCGGGACAGGCCCTATGGAACACTGAAGCTTTCTTT.